The 23 T cell receptor beta chains presented below share a single source sample, sequenced in a study of a mutant IDH1 vaccine in newly diagnosed glioma. Profiled with immunoSEQ multiplex PCR; TCRdb holds only in-frame clones, not every one. The sample has some 56,000 clones; 60% to 80% are singletons. Time point meaning: week 47, end of study. One vaccine dose held 300 ug of mutant IDH1 20-mer peptide and came with topical imiquimod. No cognate antigen is known for these TCRs. Specimen: PBMCs, collected from a glioma patient whose treatment included an IDH1 peptide vaccine. All receptors come from a man between 45 and 60 years old with glioma.

Only one count was recorded for this clone. The chain employs TRBV7-6 and TRBJ2-1; a weak D match, TRBD1 (6 bases). The CDR3 is made up of 15 amino acids. The V end lost 5 bases, the J end lost 0 bases, and 11 bases lay between the germline ends. CDR1 is SGHVS and CDR2 is FNYEAQ in the germline V gene. CDR3 loop: CASSGRQVSYNEQFF. In nucleotides, the CDR3 is TGTGCCAGCAGCGGCAGACAGGTCTCCTACAATGAGCAGTTCTTC.

The chain links TRBV7-9 to TRBJ2-2, with a tentative D call TRBD1 (5 bases). The V end lost 5 bases, the J end lost 6 bases, and 19 bases lay between the germline ends. Germline V gene data show CDR1 as SEHNR and CDR2 as FQNEAQ (reference sequence). The CDR3 contains 16 residues. The CDR3 region has the DNA TGTGCCAGCAGCCTCTCTCAGGGTAGTAGTCCCGGGGAGCTGTTTTTT. Its protein is CASSLSQGSSPGELFF.

This chain connects TRBV4-3 to TRBJ2-2; D possibly matches TRBD1 or TRBD2 (5 bases each). The CDR3 sequence is 15 residues long. Germline assignment: CDR1 LGHNA and CDR2 YSLEER. The V end lost 0 bases, the J end lost 6 bases, and 11 bases lay between the germline ends. The CDR3 protein is CASSQDRRGPGELFF. The CDR3 DNA reads as TGCGCCAGCAGCCAAGATCGCCGGGGCCCCGGGGAGCTGTTTTTT.

V is TRBV7-3 and J is TRBJ2-3, with 9 bases fitting TRBD2. The CDR3 contains 15 residues. V shed 2 bases and J 4 bases; nucleotides not matched to a gene: 4. CDR1 is SGHTA and CDR2 is FQGTGA in the germline V gene. Here the CDR3 reads CASSLLGGGADTQYF. The CDR3 DNA is TGTGCCAGCAGCTTACTGGGCGGGGGGGCAGATACGCAGTATTTT.

The V and J genes are TRBV27 and TRBJ1-5; 8 bases are a match to TRBD1. CDR1 and CDR2 from the germline V gene are MNHEY and SMNVEV (reference sequence). V shed 3 bases and J 3 bases; nucleotides not matched to a gene: 13. This CDR3 is 18 amino acids long. The CDR3 is CASSFRPPWTGNNQPQHF. CDR3 sequence (DNA): TGTGCCAGCAGTTTTCGACCCCCCTGGACAGGGAACAATCAGCCCCAGCATTTT.

In its sample, this clone was seen a few times. Other DNA sequences within the sample encode an identical CDR3. The rearrangement joins TRBV20-1 to TRBJ1-1; D gene uncertain. Germline-derived CDR1 and CDR2 are DFQATT and SNEGSKA (reference sequence). V lost 5 bases to trimming and J lost 1 base, with 5 bases between them. This CDR3 region has 11 residues. CDR3 bases: TGCAGTGCTCGCGAGAACACTGAAGCTTTCTTT. Translated: CSARENTEAFF.

The chain recombines TRBV5-1 with TRBJ1-1; 7 bases line up with TRBD1. The V and J ends lost 0 bases and 4 bases, in that order; junction bases with no gene match: 3. Germline V CDR1 and CDR2: SGHRS, YFSETQ. The CDR3 length is 14 residues. In nucleotides, the CDR3 is TGCGCCAGCAGCTTGGGGGACAGTTTCACTGAAGCTTTCTTT. As protein: CASSLGDSFTEAFF. Supplemented by reference TRBV5-1 and TRBJ1-1, the full variable domain reads KAGVTQTPRYLIKTRGQQVTLSCSPISGHRSVSWYQQTPGQGLQFLFEYFSETQRNKGNFPGRFSGRQFSNSRSEMNVSTLELGDSALYLCASSLGDSFTEAFFGQGTRLTVV.

The chain joins TRBV7-2 to TRBJ1-5; D is possibly TRBD1 (5 bases). Germline loops: CDR1 SGHTA, CDR2 FQGNSA. CDR3 length: 14 amino acids. V was trimmed by 3 bases and J by 1 base, leaving 7 bases between them. CDR3 sequence: CASSFGTSNQPQHF. In DNA form, the CDR3 reads TGTGCCAGCAGCTTCGGGACCAGCAATCAGCCCCAGCATTTT. The complete variable domain, with remaining parts taken from reference TRBV7-2 and TRBJ1-5, reads GAGVSQSPSNKVTEKGKDVELRCDPISGHTALYWYRQSLGQGLEFLIYFQGNSAPDKSGLPSDRFSAERTGGSVSTLTIQRTQQEDSAVYLCASSFGTSNQPQHFGDGTRLSIL.

CDR3 in amino acids: CASSFRDRVGETQYF. As DNA, the CDR3 is TGTGCCAGCAGCTTCCGGGACAGGGTCGGGGAGACCCAGTACTTC. This chain links TRBV5-8 with TRBJ2-5; 9 bases agree with TRBD1. The CDR3 totals 15 residues. Germline-derived CDR1 and CDR2 are SGHTS and YDEGEE. Germline trimming cut 2 bases from V and 5 bases from J; bases unmatched to any gene: 7. Full variable domain (remainder filled in from reference TRBV5-8 and TRBJ2-5): EAGVTQSPTHLIKTRGQQATLRCSPISGHTSVYWYQQALGLGLQFLLWYDEGEERNRGNFPPRFSGRQFPNYSSELNVNALELEDSALYLCASSFRDRVGETQYFGPGTRLLVL.

This clone came up once. This chain uses TRBV6-5 with TRBJ1-5; unclear D gene. This CDR3 comprises 13 residues. The germline V gene encodes CDR1 MNHEY and CDR2 SVGAGI. Trimming removed 0 bases from V and 5 bases from J, with 5 bases in between. The chain's CDR3 is CASSYSQHQPQHF. The CDR3, as DNA: TGTGCCAGCAGTTACTCCCAGCATCAGCCCCAGCATTTT.

The gene calls are TRBV7-9 and TRBJ2-5, with 8 positions matching TRBD2. Germline CDR1 reads SEHNR; CDR2 reads FQNEAQ (reference sequence). CDR3 length: 17 amino acids. With V trimmed by 1 base and J by 5 bases, 12 bases remained unmatched. CDR3 amino acids: CASSLGGGAGVGETQYF. The CDR3, as DNA: TGTGCCAGCAGCTTAGGAGGCGGAGCGGGGGTGGGGGAGACCCAGTACTTC.

The chain carries TRBV6-6 and TRBJ2-7, with D maybe TRBD2 (5 bases). V lost 5 bases to trimming and J lost 7 bases, with 21 bases between them. The germline V gene encodes CDR1 MNHNY and CDR2 SVGAGI (reference sequence). This CDR3 spans 15 amino acids. As DNA, the CDR3 is TGTGCCAGCAGTAGCTATGGAGGAGAAGGGAAAGAGCAGTACTTC. Its protein product is CASSSYGGEGKEQYF.

This clone has just a few counts. V gene TRBV14 combines with J gene TRBJ1-6; D uncertain. Trimming left V 2 bases short and J 7 bases short, with 9 bases between. Germline CDR1 and CDR2: SGHDN and FVKESK. This CDR3 is 14 amino acids long. The CDR3 nucleotides are TGTGCCAGCAGCCAATTACGTCGGAATTCACCCCTCCACTTT. This translates into CASSQLRRNSPLHF. The whole variable domain, remainder taken from reference TRBV14 and TRBJ1-6, is EAGVTQFPSHSVIEKGQTVTLRCDPISGHDNLYWYRRVMGKEIKFLLHFVKESKQDESGMPNNRFLAERTGGTYSTLKVQPAELEDSGVYFCASSQLRRNSPLHFGNGTRLTVT.

The chain uses TRBV2 and TRBJ2-7; a weak D match, TRBD2 (5 bases). V shed 1 base and J shed 0 bases, with 13 bases lying between them. CDR1 is SNHLY, CDR2 FYNNEI, per germline. This CDR3 contains 16 residues. The CDR3 region is CASSEDNDYSSYEQYF. The CDR3 region has the DNA TGTGCCAGCAGTGAAGACAACGACTACAGCTCCTACGAGCAGTACTTC.

The chain employs TRBV10-3 and TRBJ1-1, with D perhaps TRBD1 (5 bases). Germline V gene lookup returns CDR1 ENHRY and CDR2 SYGVKD. V was clipped by 4 bases and J by 7 bases, with 13 bases between them. The CDR3 runs to 13 residues. The CDR3 loop is CAISALGEGEAFF. The CDR3 DNA follows: TGTGCCATCAGTGCGTTGGGGGAGGGTGAAGCTTTCTTT.

The chain is built from TRBV2 and TRBJ2-2; 7 positions agree with TRBD1. The germline V gene has CDR1 SNHLY and CDR2 FYNNEI. This CDR3 has 16 residues. Trimming took 1 base from V and 7 from J; bases not matched to a gene: 9. The CDR3 loop reads CASSEGPGTVIGELFF. CDR3 nucleotide sequence: TGTGCCAGCAGTGAAGGCCCCGGGACAGTAATCGGGGAGCTGTTTTTT.

The chain couples TRBV15 to TRBJ2-1; tentatively, D is TRBD1 (7 bases). Germline-derived CDR1 and CDR2 are LNHNV and YYDKDF (reference sequence). The CDR3 consists of 15 residues. Trimming left V 1 base short and J 5 bases short, with 12 bases between. The CDR3 is CATSRGRRGHNEQFF. CDR3 DNA: TGTGCCACCAGCAGAGGGAGGAGGGGGCACAATGAGCAGTTCTTC.

The chain combines TRBV9 with TRBJ1-3; TRBD1 matches 7 bases. In germline, CDR1 is SGDLS, CDR2 YYNGEE. V dropped 2 bases and J dropped 0; count of bases not matched to a gene: 5. There are 16 residues in the CDR3. CDR3 nucleotide sequence: TGTGCCAGCAGCGTGGGACAGCCAGGCTCTGGAAACACCATATATTTT. Its protein product is CASSVGQPGSGNTIYF.

The sample holds one count of this clone. The chain employs TRBV29-1 and TRBJ2-7; D gene ambiguous. V lost 1 base and J 0 bases, leaving 4 bases between the germline ends. The germline gives CDR1 SQVTM, CDR2 ANQGSEA. The CDR3 has 12 residues. The CDR3 nucleotides read TGCAGCGTTGAAGGGTCCTCCTACGAGCAGTACTTC. Translation: CSVEGSSYEQYF.

The rearrangement joins TRBV6-6 to TRBJ1-1, with no clear D. This CDR3 region has 13 residues. Germline V lookup: CDR1 MNHNY, CDR2 SVGAGI (reference sequence). V lost 8 bases and J 1 base, leaving 11 bases between the germline ends. This CDR3 reads CASGLGSNTEAFF. DNA for the CDR3: TGTGCCAGCGGCCTTGGTTCGAACACTGAAGCTTTCTTT.

This clone has more than one count but fewer than ten. CDR3 DNA: TGTGCCAGCAGTTCCCGGACAGATACGCAGTATTTT. It yields the protein CASSSRTDTQYF. This rearrangement joins TRBV25-1 to TRBJ2-3; D ambiguous. The CDR3 is 12 amino acids. Germline lookup yields CDR1 MGHDK and CDR2 SYGVNS. V lost 5 bases to trimming and J lost 3 bases, with 6 bases between them.

V usage is TRBV5-1 and J usage is TRBJ1-2; the D gene is possibly TRBD1 (5 bases). Between the trimmed V and J ends, which lost 4 bases and 7 bases, there was a span of 11 bases. Germline V gives CDR1 SGHRS, CDR2 YFSETQ. The CDR3 covers 12 residues. As DNA, the CDR3 is TGCGCCAGCAGCCCGGGGGACCTTGGCTACACCTTC. This encodes CASSPGDLGYTF.

DNA of the CDR3: TGTGCCAGCAGTTTGAGCAGCGATAGCAATCAGCCCCAGCATTTT. The encoded protein is CASSLSSDSNQPQHF. The chain carries TRBV28 and TRBJ1-5; D gene uncertain. The CDR3 length is 15 residues. The V and J ends lost 3 bases and 0 bases respectively, with 9 bases between them. The germline V gene has CDR1 MDHEN and CDR2 SYDVKM.